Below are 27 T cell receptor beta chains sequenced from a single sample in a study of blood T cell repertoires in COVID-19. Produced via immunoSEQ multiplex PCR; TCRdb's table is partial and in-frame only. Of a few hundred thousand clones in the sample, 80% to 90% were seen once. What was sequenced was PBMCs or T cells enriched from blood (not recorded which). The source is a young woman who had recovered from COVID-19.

The CDR3 spells CSVEWGGAFSETQYF. The CDR3 DNA is TGCAGCGTTGAATGGGGGGGCGCTTTCTCAGAGACCCAGTACTTC. The V and J genes are TRBV29-1 and TRBJ2-5; a possible D gene is TRBD2 (7 bases). V lost 2 bases and J 4 bases, leaving 17 bases between the germline ends. CDR1 and CDR2 (germline): SQVTM, ANQGSEA. CDR3 length: 15 residues.

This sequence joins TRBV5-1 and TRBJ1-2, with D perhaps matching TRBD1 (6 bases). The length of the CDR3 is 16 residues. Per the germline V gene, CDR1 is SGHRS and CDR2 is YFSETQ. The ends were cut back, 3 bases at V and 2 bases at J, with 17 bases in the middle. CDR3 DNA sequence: TGCGCCAGCAGCTCGACCACACAGGGAAACAACTATGGCTACACCTTC. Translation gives CASSSTTQGNNYGYTF. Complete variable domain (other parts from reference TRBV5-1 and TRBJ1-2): KAGVTQTPRYLIKTRGQQVTLSCSPISGHRSVSWYQQTPGQGLQFLFEYFSETQRNKGNFPGRFSGRQFSNSRSEMNVSTLELGDSALYLCASSSTTQGNNYGYTFGSGTRLTVV.

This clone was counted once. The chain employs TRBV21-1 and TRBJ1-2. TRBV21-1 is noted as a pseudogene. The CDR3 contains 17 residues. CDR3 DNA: TGTGCCAGCAGCAAAGTAACGGGAGGAACAGGGACGAATGGCTACACCTTC. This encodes CASSKVTGGTGTNGYTF.

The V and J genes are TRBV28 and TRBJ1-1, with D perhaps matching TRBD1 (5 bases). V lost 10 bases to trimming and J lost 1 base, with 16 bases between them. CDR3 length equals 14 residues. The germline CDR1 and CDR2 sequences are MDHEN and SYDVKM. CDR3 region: CATDENRRNTEAFF. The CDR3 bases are TGTGCCACCGACGAGAACAGGAGGAACACTGAAGCTTTCTTT. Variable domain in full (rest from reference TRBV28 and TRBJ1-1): DVKVTQSSRYLVKRTGEKVFLECVQDMDHENMFWYRQDPGLGLRLIYFSYDVKMKEKGDIPEGYSVSREKKERFSLILESASTNQTSMYLCATDENRRNTEAFFGQGTRLTVV.

This CDR3 reads CATSDSNPAGSTEAFF. DNA of the CDR3: TGTGCCACCAGTGATTCGAACCCGGCGGGAAGCACTGAAGCTTTCTTT. The chain recombines TRBV24-1 with TRBJ1-1, with D unresolved. Looked up from germline, CDR1 is KGHDR and CDR2 is SFDVKD. CDR3 size: 16 residues. V was clipped by 2 bases and J by 4 bases, with 16 bases between them.

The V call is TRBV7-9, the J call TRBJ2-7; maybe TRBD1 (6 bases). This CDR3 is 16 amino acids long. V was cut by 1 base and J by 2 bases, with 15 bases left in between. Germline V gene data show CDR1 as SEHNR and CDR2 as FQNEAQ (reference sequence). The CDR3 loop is CASSLGRTVLTYEQYF. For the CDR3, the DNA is TGTGCCAGCAGCTTAGGCCGGACAGTTCTTACCTACGAGCAGTACTTC.

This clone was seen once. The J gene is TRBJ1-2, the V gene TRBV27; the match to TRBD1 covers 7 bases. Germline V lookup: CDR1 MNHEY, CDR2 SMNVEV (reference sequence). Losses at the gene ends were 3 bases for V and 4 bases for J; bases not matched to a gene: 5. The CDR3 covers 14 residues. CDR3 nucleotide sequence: TGTGCCAGCAGTTTCGCAGGGACAGTCTATGGCTACACCTTC. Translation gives CASSFAGTVYGYTF.

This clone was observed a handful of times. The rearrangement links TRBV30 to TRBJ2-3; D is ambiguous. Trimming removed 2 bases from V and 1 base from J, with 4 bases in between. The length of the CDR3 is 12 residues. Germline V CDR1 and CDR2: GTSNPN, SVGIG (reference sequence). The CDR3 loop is CAWSLGTDTQYF. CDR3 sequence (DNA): TGTGCCTGGAGTCTAGGCACAGATACGCAGTATTTT.

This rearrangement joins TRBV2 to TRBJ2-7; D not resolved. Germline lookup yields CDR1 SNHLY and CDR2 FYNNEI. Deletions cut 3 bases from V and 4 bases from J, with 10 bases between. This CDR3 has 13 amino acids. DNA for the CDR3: TGTGCCAGCAGTGACGGGTTGAGGTACGAGCAGTACTTC. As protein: CASSDGLRYEQYF.

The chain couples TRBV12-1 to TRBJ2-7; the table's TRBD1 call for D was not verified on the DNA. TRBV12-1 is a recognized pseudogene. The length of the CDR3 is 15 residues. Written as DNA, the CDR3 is TGTGCCAGCAGCCCGGGGACAGGGGGGGCCTACGAGCAGTACTTC. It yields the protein CASSPGTGGAYEQYF.

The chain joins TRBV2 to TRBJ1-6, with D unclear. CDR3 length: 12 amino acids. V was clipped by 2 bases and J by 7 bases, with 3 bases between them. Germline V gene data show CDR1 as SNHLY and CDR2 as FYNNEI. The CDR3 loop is CASSEQNSPLHF. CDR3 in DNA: TGTGCCAGCAGTGAACAGAATTCACCCCTCCACTTT.

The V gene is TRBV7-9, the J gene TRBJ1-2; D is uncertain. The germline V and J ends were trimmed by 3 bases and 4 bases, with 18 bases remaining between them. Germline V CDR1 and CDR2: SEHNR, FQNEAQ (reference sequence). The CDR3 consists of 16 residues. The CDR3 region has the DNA TGTGCCAGCAGCTTGTTTCCCCCGGTTAGCTCCTATGGCTACACCTTC. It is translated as CASSLFPPVSSYGYTF.

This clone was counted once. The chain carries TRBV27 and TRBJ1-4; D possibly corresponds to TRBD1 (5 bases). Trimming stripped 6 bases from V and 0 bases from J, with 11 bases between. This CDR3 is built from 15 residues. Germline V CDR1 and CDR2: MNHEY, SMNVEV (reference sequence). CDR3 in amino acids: CASSRAQPTNEKLFF. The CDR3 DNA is TGTGCCAGCAGCAGGGCCCAGCCAACTAATGAAAAACTGTTTTTT.

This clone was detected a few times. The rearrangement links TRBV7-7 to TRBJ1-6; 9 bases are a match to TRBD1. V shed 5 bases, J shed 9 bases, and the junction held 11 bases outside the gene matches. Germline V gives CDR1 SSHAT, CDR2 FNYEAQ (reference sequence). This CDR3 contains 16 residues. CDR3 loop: CASSLLPGQGLSPLHF. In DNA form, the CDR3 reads TGTGCCAGCAGCCTACTCCCGGGACAGGGACTTTCACCCCTCCACTTT.

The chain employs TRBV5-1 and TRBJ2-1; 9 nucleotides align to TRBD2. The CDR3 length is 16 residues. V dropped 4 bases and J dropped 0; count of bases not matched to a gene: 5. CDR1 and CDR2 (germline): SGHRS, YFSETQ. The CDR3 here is CASSPLTSGSYNEQFF. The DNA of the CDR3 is TGCGCCAGCAGCCCACTGACTAGCGGCTCCTACAATGAGCAGTTCTTC.

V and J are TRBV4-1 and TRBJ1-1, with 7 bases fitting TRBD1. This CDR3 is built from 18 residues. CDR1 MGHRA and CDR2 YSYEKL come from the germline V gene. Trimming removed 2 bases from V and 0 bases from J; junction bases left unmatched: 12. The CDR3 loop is CASSQPRQGTGMNTEAFF. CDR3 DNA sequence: TGCGCCAGCAGCCAACCGAGACAGGGTACGGGAATGAACACTGAAGCTTTCTTT.

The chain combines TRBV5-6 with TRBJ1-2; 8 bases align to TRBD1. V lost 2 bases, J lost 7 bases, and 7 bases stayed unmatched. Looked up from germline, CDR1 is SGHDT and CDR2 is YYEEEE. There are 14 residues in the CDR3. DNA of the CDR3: TGTGCCAGCAGCTTTGTGCAGGGGGCTCCTGGCTACACCTTC. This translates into CASSFVQGAPGYTF.

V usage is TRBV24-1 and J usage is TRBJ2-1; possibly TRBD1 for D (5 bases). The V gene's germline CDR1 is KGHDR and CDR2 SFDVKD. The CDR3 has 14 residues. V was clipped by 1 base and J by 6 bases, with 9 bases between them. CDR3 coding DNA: TGTGCCACCAGTGATTTCTACAGGTTCAATGAGCAGTTCTTC. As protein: CATSDFYRFNEQFF.

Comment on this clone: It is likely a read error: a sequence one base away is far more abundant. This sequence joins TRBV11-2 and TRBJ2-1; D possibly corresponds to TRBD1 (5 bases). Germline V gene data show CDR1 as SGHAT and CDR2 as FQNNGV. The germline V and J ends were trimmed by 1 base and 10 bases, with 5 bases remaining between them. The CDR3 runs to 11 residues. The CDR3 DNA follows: TGTGCCAGCAGCTTAGGACAGGAGCAGTTCTTC. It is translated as CASSLGQEQFF.

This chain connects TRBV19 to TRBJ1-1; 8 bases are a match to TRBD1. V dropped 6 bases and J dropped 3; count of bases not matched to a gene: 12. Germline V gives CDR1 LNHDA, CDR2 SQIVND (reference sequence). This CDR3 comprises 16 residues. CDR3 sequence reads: CASRKTGASLYTEAFF. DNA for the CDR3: TGTGCCAGTAGGAAGACAGGGGCGAGTTTGTACACTGAAGCTTTCTTT.

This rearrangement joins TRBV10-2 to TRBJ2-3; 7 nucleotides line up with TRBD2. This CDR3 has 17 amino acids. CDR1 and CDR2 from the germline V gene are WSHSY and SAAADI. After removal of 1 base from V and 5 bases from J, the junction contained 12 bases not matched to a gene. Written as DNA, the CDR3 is TGCGCCAGCAGTGAGTTTCTCACTAGCGTCGGAGGAGATACGCAGTATTTT. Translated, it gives CASSEFLTSVGGDTQYF.

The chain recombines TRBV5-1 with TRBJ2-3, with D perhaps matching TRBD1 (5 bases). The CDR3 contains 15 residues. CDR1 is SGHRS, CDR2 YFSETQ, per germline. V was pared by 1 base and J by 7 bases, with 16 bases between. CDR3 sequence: CASSLTLGAINTQYF. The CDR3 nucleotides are TGCGCCAGCAGCTTGACACTTGGGGCAATAAATACGCAGTATTTT.

Written as DNA, the CDR3 is TGTGCCAGCAGCCAAGGGGGGACAGGGGGCTTTGGCTACACCTTC. It yields the protein CASSQGGTGGFGYTF. The chain couples TRBV3-1 (or the pseudogene TRBV3-2) to TRBJ1-2, with 12 bases matching TRBD1. The CDR3 is 15 residues long. J lost 7 bases, V lost 1 base, and 4 bases had no gene match. Germline CDR1 LGHDT, CDR2 YNNKEL (reference sequence).

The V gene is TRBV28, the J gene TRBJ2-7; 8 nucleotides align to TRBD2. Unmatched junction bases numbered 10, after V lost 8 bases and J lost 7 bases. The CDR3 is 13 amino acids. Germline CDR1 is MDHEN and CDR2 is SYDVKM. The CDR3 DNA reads TGTGCCAGCGAGCGGGAGAGGTTCGGAGAGCAGTACTTC. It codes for CASERERFGEQYF.

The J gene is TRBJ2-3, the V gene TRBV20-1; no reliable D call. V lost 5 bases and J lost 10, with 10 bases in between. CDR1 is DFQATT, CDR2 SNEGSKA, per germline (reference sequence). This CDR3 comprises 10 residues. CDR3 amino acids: CSAGEESQYF. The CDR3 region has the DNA TGCAGTGCTGGCGAGGAATCGCAGTATTTT.

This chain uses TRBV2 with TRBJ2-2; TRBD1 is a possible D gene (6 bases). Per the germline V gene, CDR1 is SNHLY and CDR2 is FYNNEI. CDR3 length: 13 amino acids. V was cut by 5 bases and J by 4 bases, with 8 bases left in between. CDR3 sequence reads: CASSTGPTGELFF. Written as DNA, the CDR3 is TGTGCCAGCAGTACAGGGCCCACCGGGGAGCTGTTTTTT.

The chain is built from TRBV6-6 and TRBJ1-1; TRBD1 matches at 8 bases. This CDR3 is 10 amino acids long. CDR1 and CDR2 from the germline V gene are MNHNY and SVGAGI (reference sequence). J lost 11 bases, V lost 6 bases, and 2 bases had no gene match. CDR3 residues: CASRGQVAFF. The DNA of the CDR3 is TGTGCCAGCAGGGGACAGGTTGCTTTCTTT.